These T cell receptor beta chains were read from a single sample in a study of shared clonotypes between healthy human individuals. Method: immunoSEQ multiplex PCR; TCRdb's copy keeps in-frame clones and lacks some. The sample records 1.5 million to 2.5 million clones, about 94% being singletons. The sequenced sample was naive CD8+ T cells sorted from blood. The receptors originated from a man younger than 35 in good health. Each CDR3 is given with its conserved first and last residue. The D gene is left open where the match is weak. Size tells how often a clone was seen (once, few, many) or the class of an expanded clone, and some rows leave it out.

size | D | J | V | length | DNA | CDR3
NA | TRBD2 | TRBJ2-3 | TRBV28 | 15 | TGTGCCAGCAGTTTATATGGGGAGGGTCCAGATACGCAGTATTTT | CASSLYGEGPDTQYF
NA | TRBD2 | TRBJ2-1 | TRBV27 | 15 | TGTGCCAGCAGTCCTAGCGGGGGGGCCTACAATGAGCAGTTCTTC | CASSPSGGAYNEQFF
NA | TRBD1 | TRBJ2-3 | TRBV9 | 15 | TGTGCCAGCAGCAAATGGACAGGGAGTACAGATACGCAGTATTTT | CASSKWTGSTDTQYF
NA | NA | TRBJ1-2 | TRBV5-4 | 14 | TGTGCCAGCAGAGTATGGGGCAGCCTCTATGGCTACACCTTC | CASRVWGSLYGYTF
once | NA | TRBJ2-3 | TRBV19 | 18 | TGTGCCAGTAGTATAGGGGTTTTCGCGGGGACGAGCACAGATACGCAGTATTTT | CASSIGVFAGTSTDTQYF
NA | TRBD2 | TRBJ2-7 | TRBV4-2 | 16 | TGTGCCAGCAGCCAGGGAGGTAGCGGGAGCTCCTACGAGCAGTACTTC | CASSQGGSGSSYEQYF
NA | TRBD1 | TRBJ2-7 | TRBV19 | 14 | TGTGCCAGTAGTTTCGGGACAGGAGGATACGAGCAGTACTTC | CASSFGTGGYEQYF
NA | NA | TRBJ2-7 | TRBV29-1 | 12 | TGCAGCGTTGAGGCAGGTGGTTACGAGCAGTACTTC | CSVEAGGYEQYF
NA | TRBD2 | TRBJ2-7 | TRBV7-9 | 16 | TGTGCCAGCAGCTCCAAAACCGGGACTAGATCCGGCGAGCAGTACTTC | CASSSKTGTRSGEQYF
NA | NA | TRBJ2-5 | TRBV27 | 16 | TGTGCCAGCGGGCCAATTCCCGGGACGAATAAAGAGACCCAGTACTTC | CASGPIPGTNKETQYF
NA | NA | TRBJ2-1 | TRBV7-2 | 17 | TGTGCCAGCAGCTTAGCAGGGGGGACTCCGCCCCTACGTGAGCAGTTCTTC | CASSLAGGTPPLREQFF
NA | TRBD1 | TRBJ2-7 | TRBV4-1 | 16 | TGCGCCAGCAGCCAAGGACCCGGGACAGGGGCGTCCGAGCAGTACTTC | CASSQGPGTGASEQYF
NA | NA | TRBJ2-7 | TRBV2 | 15 | TGTGCCAGCAGTGAAGCGCGAGGGGTTTGGTACGAGCAGTACTTC | CASSEARGVWYEQYF
once | NA | TRBJ2-7 | TRBV7-9 | 16 | TGTGCCAGCAGCTTAGGTCTTTACGAGCTGGTCCACGAGCAGTACTTC | CASSLGLYELVHEQYF
NA | TRBD1 | TRBJ2-7 | TRBV7-2 | 16 | TGTGCCAGCAGCTTGCCGAGGGACAGGACGAGCTACGAGCAGTACTTC | CASSLPRDRTSYEQYF
NA | NA | TRBJ2-2 | TRBV15 | 14 | TGTGCCACCAGCAGCGGACCTAACACCGGGGAGCTGTTTTTT | CATSSGPNTGELFF
NA | NA | TRBJ2-1 | TRBV6-5 | 15 | TGTGCCAGCAGTTACCGACAGCAGCTATCCAATGAGCAGTTCTTC | CASSYRQQLSNEQFF
NA | TRBD2 | TRBJ2-2 | TRBV5-1 | 18 | TGCGCCAGCAGTCCCGGACTAGCGGGAGGTTCGAACACCGGGGAGCTGTTTTTT | CASSPGLAGGSNTGELFF
NA | TRBD2 | TRBJ2-7 | TRBV2 | 14 | TGTGCCAGCAGGGGGACTAGCGGGAGGTTCGAGCAGTACTTC | CASRGTSGRFEQYF
once | NA | TRBJ2-7 | TRBV9 | 15 | TGTGCCAGCAGCGTAGATAACCAGCCGTCCTACGAGCAGTACTTC | CASSVDNQPSYEQYF
NA | TRBD1 | TRBJ2-2 | TRBV4-1 | 19 | TGCGCCAGCAGCCAAGAGCATGGACAGGGGGTCGCGAACACCGGGGAGCTGTTTTTT | CASSQEHGQGVANTGELFF
NA | TRBD1 | TRBJ1-6 | TRBV5-6 | 15 | TGTGCCAGCAGCTTCGGGACAGGGACCAATTCACCCCTCCACTTT | CASSFGTGTNSPLHF
NA | TRBD1 | TRBJ2-5 | TRBV4-3 | 17 | TGCGCCAGCAGCCGGGTAGTAAGGACAGGCCCCCAAGAGACCCAGTACTTC | CASSRVVRTGPQETQYF
NA | NA | TRBJ1-5 | TRBV12-1 | 15 | TGTGCCAGCAGCTTTGCGCCGAGGGAGAATCAGCCCCAGCATTTT | CASSFAPRENQPQHF
NA | NA | TRBJ2-7 | TRBV5-4 | 14 | TGTGCCAGCAGCCTTGCGGGGGCGTTCTACGAGCAGTACTTC | CASSLAGAFYEQYF
NA | NA | TRBJ1-1 | TRBV6-4 | 15 | TGTGCCAGCAGTTTCCCGACGGTTGAAGCTACTGAAGCTTTCTTT | CASSFPTVEATEAFF
NA | NA | TRBJ1-1 | TRBV30 | 13 | TGTGCCTGGAGTGTACTCGGGGGCACTGAAGCTTTCTTT | CAWSVLGGTEAFF
NA | TRBD1 | TRBJ2-2 | TRBV6-6 | 16 | TGTGCCAGCAGGACCGAGACAGGGACGAACACCGGGGAGCTGTTTTTT | CASRTETGTNTGELFF
NA | NA | TRBJ2-7 | TRBV30 | 13 | TGTGCCTGGAACGCGGATAATTCCTACGAGCAGTACTTC | CAWNADNSYEQYF
NA | NA | TRBJ1-1 | TRBV7-9 | 15 | TGTGCCAGCAGCACTTTGGGGCAGGGGAACCCTGAAGCTTTCTTT | CASSTLGQGNPEAFF
NA | TRBD2 | TRBJ2-7 | TRBV29-1 | 13 | TGCAGCGTTGAAGATGGACTAGCAAAAGAGCAGTACTTC | CSVEDGLAKEQYF
NA | NA | TRBJ2-7 | TRBV19 | 14 | TGTGCCAGTAGTATTGGAAGAGGGGTCTACGAGCAGTACTTC | CASSIGRGVYEQYF
few | NA | TRBJ2-7 | TRBV2 | 11 | TGTGCCAGCAGTGATTCCTACGAGCAGTACTTC | CASSDSYEQYF
NA | NA | TRBJ1-5 | TRBV30 | 13 | TGTGCCTGGAGTGTAGAGTCGTCTTCCCCGACACATTTT | CAWSVESSSPTHF
NA | NA | TRBJ2-1 | TRBV7-2 | 15 | TGTGCCAGCAGCGCATACGGCGGCAGCTACAATGAGCAGTTCTTC | CASSAYGGSYNEQFF
NA | TRBD2 | TRBJ2-7 | TRBV7-9 | 15 | TGTGCCAGCAGCTTAGCGCTGGGGGGGACCTACGAGCAGTACTTC | CASSLALGGTYEQYF
NA | NA | TRBJ2-6 | TRBV13 | 14 | TGTGCCAGCAGCATCAACTCTGGGGCCAACGTCCTGACTTTC | CASSINSGANVLTF
NA | NA | TRBJ1-2 | TRBV29-1 | 11 | TGCAGCGTTGAAGCTGGATTTGGCTACACCTTC | CSVEAGFGYTF
NA | NA | TRBJ1-4 | TRBV5-4 | 12 | TGTGCCAGCAGTACCGTTGGAGGGGACCCGTTTTTT | CASSTVGGDPFF
NA | NA | TRBJ2-5 | TRBV5-1 | 13 | TGCGCCAGCAGCTGGACTGTACAAGAGACCCAGTACTTC | CASSWTVQETQYF
once | NA | TRBJ2-7 | TRBV4-1 | 13 | TGCGCCAGCAGCCGCATACTAGGGTACGAGCAGTACTTC | CASSRILGYEQYF
NA | NA | TRBJ1-4 | TRBV4-1 | 14 | TGCGCCAGCAGCCAAGACGCCCTGAAGGAAAAACTGTTTTTT | CASSQDALKEKLFF
NA | NA | TRBJ1-1 | TRBV7-2 | 13 | TGTGCCAGCAGCTTAGTGAGCTTCTCTGAAGCTTTCTTT | CASSLVSFSEAFF
NA | TRBD2 | TRBJ2-1 | TRBV10-2 | 14 | TGCGCCAGCAGCGGGACTAGCGTCTACAATGAGCAGTTCTTC | CASSGTSVYNEQFF
NA | NA | TRBJ1-3 | TRBV2 | 15 | TGTGCCAGCAGAGGAGACAGTTTGTCTGGAAACACCATATATTTT | CASRGDSLSGNTIYF
NA | NA | TRBJ1-2 | TRBV30 | 13 | TGTGCCTGGAGTGTCGGATCAGGGGCTGGCTACACCTTC | CAWSVGSGAGYTF
once | TRBD1 | TRBJ2-7 | TRBV10-1 | 15 | TGCGCCAGCAGTGAGGGAGGGACAGGGGGTTACGAGCAGTACTTC | CASSEGGTGGYEQYF
NA | NA | TRBJ1-3 | TRBV9 | 13 | TGTGCCAGCAGACCGGGGACTGGAAACACCATATATTTT | CASRPGTGNTIYF
NA | TRBD1 | TRBJ2-2 | TRBV11-2 | 15 | TGTGCCAGCAGTGGGTCAGGGGGTGGCACCGGGGAGCTGTTTTTT | CASSGSGGGTGELFF
NA | NA | TRBJ2-7 | TRBV11-2 | 15 | TGTGCCAGCAGCTTCTGGACCCAGGGGCGAGACGAGCAGTACTTC | CASSFWTQGRDEQYF
NA | TRBD2 | TRBJ2-7 | TRBV2 | 18 | TGTGCCAGCAGCCCGACTAGCGGGGACCGTTACCCTATCTCGGCGCAGTACTTC | CASSPTSGDRYPISAQYF
NA | NA | TRBJ2-3 | TRBV11-2 | 16 | TGTGCCAGCAGCCGAGCAGCCTTTCAAGGCACAGATACGCAGTATTTT | CASSRAAFQGTDTQYF
NA | NA | TRBJ2-3 | TRBV5-1 | 15 | TGCGCCAGCAGCTTCCGGGACTTTTTAATGGATACGCAGTATTTT | CASSFRDFLMDTQYF